Listed below are T cell receptor beta chains from one sample, sequenced in a study of early T cells in non-severe SARS-CoV-2 infection. TCRdb reprocessed the 5' RACE reads via MiXCR and lists one record per CDR3 protein. This table has 45,000 or so distinct CDR3 sequences, less than 8.5% appearing once. Sequenced input: whole blood. These receptors were taken from an adult who was a healthcare worker with PCR-confirmed SARS-CoV-2 infection or an uninfected control (not recorded which). Both conserved end residues are part of each CDR3. The order of the fields is J gene, clone size, V gene, D gene, CDR3 protein, CDR3 DNA. A D gene is named only where the DNA matches it firmly. The listing skips clone size in some rows; elsewhere it reads once, few, many or a size class.

TRBJ2-3,NA,TRBV20-1,TRBD2,CSARDLAGVPDTQYF,TGCAGTGCTAGGGACTTAGCGGGGGTCCCAGATACGCAGTATTTT
TRBJ2-5,few,TRBV29-1,TRBD1,CSAGQGRETQYF,TGCAGCGCCGGACAGGGAAGGGAGACCCAGTACTTC
TRBJ2-3,many,TRBV3-1,NA,CASSQEGYGDTQYF,TGTGCCAGCAGCCAAGAGGGGTACGGCGATACGCAGTATTTT
TRBJ2-1,many,TRBV6-1,NA,CASAILQGVSGEQFF,TGTGCCAGTGCTATCCTCCAGGGCGTATCTGGTGAGCAGTTCTTC
TRBJ2-2,many,TRBV7-2,TRBD2,CASSFFSGGNTGELFF,TGTGCCAGCAGCTTTTTCAGCGGGGGCAACACCGGGGAGCTGTTTTTT
TRBJ1-2,many,TRBV6-5,NA,CASSRRQYYGYTF,TGTGCCAGCAGCCGCCGACAGTATTATGGCTACACCTTC
TRBJ2-5,few,TRBV6-1,NA,CASERGLTETQYF,TGTGCCAGCGAACGGGGGCTGACTGAGACCCAGTACTTC
TRBJ2-2,few,TRBV20-1,TRBD1,CSAIPRQGTNTGELFF,TGCAGTGCCATTCCCCGACAGGGGACGAACACCGGGGAGCTGTTTTTT
TRBJ1-1,few,TRBV5-5,NA,CASSSHTATEAFF,TGTGCCAGCAGCTCCCACACAGCGACTGAAGCTTTCTTT
TRBJ2-4,many,TRBV6-2/TRBV6-3,TRBD1,CASSLQGAAKNIQYF,TGTGCCAGCAGTCTACAGGGGGCGGCCAAAAACATTCAGTACTTC
TRBJ2-7,few,TRBV15,TRBD2,CATSYTGRDEQYF,TGTGCCACCAGCTACACTGGGAGGGACGAGCAGTACTTC
TRBJ1-1,NA,TRBV3-1,TRBD1,CASSLRGGMNTEAFF,TGTGCCAGCAGCCTCAGGGGGGGAATGAACACTGAAGCTTTCTTT
TRBJ2-7,many,TRBV6-5,TRBD1,CASSYQDRDYEQYF,TGTGCCAGCAGTTACCAAGACAGGGACTACGAGCAGTACTTC
TRBJ2-1,few,TRBV20-1,TRBD2,CSASPRGGLAGGSSYNEQFF,TGCAGTGCTAGCCCTCGGGGTGGACTAGCGGGGGGAAGCTCCTACAATGAGCAGTTCTTC
TRBJ2-7,NA,TRBV20-1,TRBD1,CSARDHTGTGIEQYF,TGCAGTGCTAGAGACCATACCGGGACAGGCATCGAGCAGTACTTC
TRBJ2-2,once,TRBV6-6,NA,CASRPWGQNTGELFF,TGTGCCAGCAGGCCCTGGGGCCAGAACACCGGGGAGCTGTTTTTT
TRBJ2-3,NA,TRBV28,TRBD1,CANQGAYTDTQYF,TGTGCCAACCAGGGGGCGTATACAGATACGCAGTATTTT